This T cell receptor beta chain came from a study of blood T cell repertoires in COVID-19. As for the study in general: Sites across the United States, Italy and Spain contributed samples from acute and convalescent COVID-19. T cells, B-cell-depleted T cells, or PBMCs supplied cDNA or gDNA.

Method: immunoSEQ multiplex PCR; TCRdb's copy keeps in-frame clones and lacks some. The sample has fewer than 500,000 clones, around 86% seen once. This clone came up a few times. The source material was peripheral blood. This TCR derives from a woman in her twenties or thirties with active or convalescent COVID-19.

The DNA for the CDR3 is TGTGCCAGCAGCCAAGTGTCCCCTAGCGCCCAAGAGACCCAGTACTTC. Amino acids: CASSQVSPSAQETQYF. This chain joins TRBV14 and TRBJ2-5, with TRBD2 as a possible D gene (6 bases). The CDR3 sequence is 16 residues long. CDR1 and CDR2 from the germline V gene are SGHDN and FVKESK. The germline V and J ends were trimmed by 1 base and 1 base, with 13 bases remaining between them.